Listed here are 32 T cell receptor beta chains from one sample, sequenced in a study of cytomegalovirus exposure and HLA in healthy donors. The PCR had 60 Vbeta and 13 Jbeta primers. The protocol was immunoSEQ multiplex PCR, while the TCRdb copy is restricted to in-frame clones and leaves out a portion. The sample holds 35,000 to 40,000 clones, over 40% seen once. The specimen sequenced was PBMCs. The receptors shown here come from a woman aged 35 to 49 in good health and CMV-seropositive.

The chain employs TRBV7-8 and TRBJ2-7; no definite D call. The CDR3 loop spans 13 amino acids. From germline, CDR1 is SGHVS and CDR2 FQNEAQ. The V and J ends lost 0 bases and 3 bases respectively, with 6 bases between them. This chain's CDR3 is CASSLASLYEQYF. The CDR3 DNA sequence: TGTGCCAGCAGCTTAGCTTCTCTCTACGAGCAGTACTTC.

V is TRBV2 and J is TRBJ2-6; 9 nucleotides align to TRBD2. The trim removed 5 bases at V and 4 bases at J, leaving 18 bases unmatched. The CDR3 sequence is 20 residues long. Germline V lookup: CDR1 SNHLY, CDR2 FYNNEI. The chain's CDR3 is CASSSSYGAGGPRGANVLTF. In DNA, the CDR3 is TGTGCCAGCAGTTCTTCCTATGGGGCGGGGGGGCCGCGAGGGGCCAACGTCCTGACTTTC. Based on the CDR3 plus reference TRBV2 and TRBJ2-6, the full variable domain is EPEVTQTPSHQVTQMGQEVILRCVPISNHLYFYWYRQILGQKVEFLVSFYNNEISEKSEIFDDQFSVERPDGSNFTLKIRSTKLEDSAMYFCASSSSYGAGGPRGANVLTFGAGSRLTVL.

V gene TRBV9 combines with J gene TRBJ2-3; 14 bases are a match to TRBD2. Germline-derived CDR1 and CDR2 are SGDLS and YYNGEE. V dropped 4 bases and J dropped 2; count of bases not matched to a gene: 6. The CDR3 runs 17 residues. CDR3: CASSPRLAGGPTDTQYF. The CDR3 DNA follows: TGTGCCAGCAGCCCAAGACTAGCGGGGGGGCCCACAGATACGCAGTATTTT.

This clone was seen a handful of times. V is TRBV10-3 and J is TRBJ2-3; perhaps TRBD2 as D (6 bases). The germline V gene encodes CDR1 ENHRY and CDR2 SYGVKD. Trimming pared 4 bases from V and 2 bases from J, leaving 13 bases between. This CDR3 region has 15 residues. This CDR3 is CAISGTRDSTDTQYF. The DNA for the CDR3 is TGTGCCATCAGTGGAACCCGGGACTCCACAGATACGCAGTATTTT.

The V gene is TRBV15, the J gene TRBJ2-3; D possibly corresponds to TRBD1 (5 bases). This CDR3 is built from 14 residues. Germline V gene lookup returns CDR1 LNHNV and CDR2 YYDKDF (reference sequence). V was pared by 6 bases and J by 5 bases, with 15 bases between. The CDR3 nucleotides are TGTGCCACCAGGTCCCTAGGGGCAGTAGATACGCAGTATTTT. Translation: CATRSLGAVDTQYF.

V is TRBV30 and J is TRBJ2-5, with D perhaps matching TRBD2 (5 bases). Per germline, CDR1 GTSNPN and CDR2 SVGIG (reference sequence). The CDR3 has 13 amino acids. V shed 0 bases and J shed 1 base, with 6 bases lying between them. CDR3 sequence reads: CAWSVGGQETQYF. The CDR3 coding sequence is TGTGCCTGGAGTGTAGGAGGCCAAGAGACCCAGTACTTC.

This clone was seen at least ten times. Additional DNA sequences in this sample encode the identical CDR3. The chain links TRBV28 to TRBJ1-4; TRBD1 agrees at 8 bases. The germline CDR1 and CDR2 sequences are MDHEN and SYDVKM. V was clipped by 5 bases and J by 5 bases; unmatched bases: 4. This CDR3 contains 14 residues. The CDR3 DNA sequence: TGTGCCAGCAGTCGGACAGGGAAAAATGAAAAACTGTTTTTT. It yields the protein CASSRTGKNEKLFF.

This clone appeared a single time. The chain recombines TRBV30 with TRBJ1-6, with unresolved D. Trimming stripped 7 bases from V and 0 bases from J, with 13 bases between. CDR3 size: 15 residues. Germline assignment: CDR1 GTSNPN and CDR2 SVGIG (reference sequence). Here the CDR3 DNA reads TGTGCCTATTTGGGCAGCAGCTCCTATAATTCACCCCTCCACTTT. Translating gives CAYLGSSSYNSPLHF.

The table lists this clone with a few counts. The chain uses TRBV7-8 and TRBJ1-1; D ambiguous. CDR1 is SGHVS, CDR2 FQNEAQ, per germline. CDR3 length: 14 amino acids. The ends were cut back, 7 bases at V and 1 base at J, with 13 bases in the middle. The CDR3 nucleotides read TGTGCCAGCACGCTTGCGGCCTGGAACACTGAAGCTTTCTTT. Its translation: CASTLAAWNTEAFF.

The sample holds a few counts of this clone. The rearrangement uses TRBV30 and TRBJ1-6; TRBD1 might be the D (5 bases). Between the trimmed V and J ends, which lost 0 bases and 3 bases, there was a span of 12 bases. Germline CDR1 reads GTSNPN; CDR2 reads SVGIG (reference sequence). This CDR3 region has 16 residues. This CDR3 is CAWSVIFTGYNSPLHF. CDR3 nucleotide sequence: TGTGCCTGGAGTGTAATCTTTACAGGCTATAATTCACCCCTCCACTTT.

The V call is TRBV4-3, the J call TRBJ1-1; D uncertain. Germline assignment: CDR1 LGHNA and CDR2 YSLEER. This CDR3 has 13 residues. V was cut by 6 bases and J by 1 base, with 9 bases left in between. This CDR3 reads CASSKEWNTEAFF. CDR3 nucleotides: TGCGCCAGCAGTAAGGAGTGGAACACTGAAGCTTTCTTT.

V gene TRBV30 combines with J gene TRBJ1-6; D uncertain. The length of the CDR3 is 12 residues. Germline loops: CDR1 GTSNPN, CDR2 SVGIG (reference sequence). Trimming removed 0 bases from V and 8 bases from J, with 5 bases in between. In nucleotides, the CDR3 is TGTGCCTGGAGTGTGGGAGATTCACCCCTCCACTTT. It yields the protein CAWSVGDSPLHF.

The chain joins TRBV5-1 to TRBJ2-1; 10 bases are a match to TRBD2. Trimming removed 0 bases from V and 4 bases from J; junction bases left unmatched: 7. The CDR3 has 17 residues. Germline lookup yields CDR1 SGHRS and CDR2 YFSETQ. The CDR3 here is CASSLGNSGGGYNEQFF. The CDR3 DNA reads as TGCGCCAGCAGCTTGGGTAACAGCGGGGGGGGTTACAATGAGCAGTTCTTC. The whole variable domain, filled in from reference TRBV5-1 and TRBJ2-1, reads KAGVTQTPRYLIKTRGQQVTLSCSPISGHRSVSWYQQTPGQGLQFLFEYFSETQRNKGNFPGRFSGRQFSNSRSEMNVSTLELGDSALYLCASSLGNSGGGYNEQFFGPGTRLTVL.

This chain joins TRBV7-9 and TRBJ1-2, with no clear D. This CDR3 has 16 amino acids. The germline gives CDR1 SEHNR, CDR2 FQNEAQ (reference sequence). The V end lost 5 bases, the J end lost 0 bases, and 16 bases lay between the germline ends. The CDR3 nucleotides are TGTGCCAGCAGCCCCAGGCGAGAAGAAACTAACTATGGCTACACCTTC. Its protein product is CASSPRREETNYGYTF.

This clone has more than one count but fewer than ten. The rearrangement links TRBV6-5 to TRBJ2-2, with a possible D match to TRBD2 (5 bases). V was clipped by 7 bases and J by 2 bases, with 8 bases between them. Germline V lookup: CDR1 MNHEY, CDR2 SVGAGI. The CDR3 extends over 13 amino acids. CDR3 coding DNA: TGTGCCAGCATCCGGGGAAACACCGGGGAGCTGTTTTTT. Amino acid sequence: CASIRGNTGELFF.

This chain joins TRBV7-3 and TRBJ1-2; 7 bases are shared with TRBD1. CDR3 length: 13 residues. V trimming: 5 bases; J trimming: 6 bases; junction bases outside the gene matches: 6. In germline, CDR1 is SGHTA, CDR2 FQGTGA. DNA of the CDR3: TGTGCCAGCAGCCCTTCCACAGGGGATGGCTACACCTTC. It codes for CASSPSTGDGYTF.

This clone has more than one count but fewer than ten. This rearrangement joins TRBV5-4 to TRBJ2-1, with TRBD1 identical over 9 bases. The J segment lost 6 bases and the V segment lost 3 bases, leaving 1 base of the junction unmatched. There are 13 residues in the CDR3. Germline CDR1 SGHNT, CDR2 YYREEE (reference sequence). The CDR3 loop reads CASSWDRANEQFF. As DNA, the CDR3 is TGTGCCAGCAGCTGGGACAGGGCCAATGAGCAGTTCTTC.

CDR3 in amino acids: CASGTGSTPPLHF. The CDR3, as DNA: TGTGCCAGTGGCACGGGGAGTACTCCACCCCTCCACTTT. This chain links TRBV9 with TRBJ1-6; D is unresolved. Trimming took off 8 bases at V and 11 bases at J, with 17 bases between the two ends. CDR3 length: 13 residues. CDR1 and CDR2 from the germline V gene are SGDLS and YYNGEE.

The chain carries TRBV10-2 and TRBJ1-6; 7 bases are shared with TRBD1. This CDR3 has 13 amino acids. CDR1 and CDR2 (germline): WSHSY, SAAADI. Germline trimming cut 7 bases from V and 7 bases from J; bases unmatched to any gene: 4. The CDR3, as DNA: TGCGCCAGCACCGGACAGGCCAATTCACCCCTCCACTTT. It specifies CASTGQANSPLHF.

The chain uses TRBV19 and TRBJ2-3; tentative D call: TRBD2 (6 bases). CDR1 and CDR2 from the germline V gene are LNHDA and SQIVND (reference sequence). The CDR3 has 14 amino acids. The V end lost 6 bases, the J end lost 6 bases, and 16 bases lay between the germline ends. Written as DNA, the CDR3 is TGTGCCAGTAGCGGCGGGGCGGGGTGGGATACGCAGTATTTT. Translation gives CASSGGAGWDTQYF.

About this clone: One junction end disagrees with the germline gene, perhaps due to a read error. The V gene is TRBV7-7, the J gene TRBJ2-2; 7 nucleotides match TRBD1. CDR1 and CDR2 (germline): SSHAT, FNYEAQ (reference sequence). The CDR3 covers 16 residues. CDR3 region: CASSLGRGRNTGELFF. In DNA form, the CDR3 reads TGTGCTAGCAGCTTAGGAAGGGGGCGGAACACCGGGGAGCTGTTTTTT. The full variable domain, with the rest looked up from reference TRBV7-7 and TRBJ2-2, is GAGVSQSPRYKVTKRGQDVTLRCDPISSHATLYWYQQALGQGPEFLTYFNYEAQPDKSGLPSDRFSAERPEGSISTLTIQRTEQRDSAMYRCASSLGRGRNTGELFFGEGSRLTVL.

This chain joins TRBV7-9 and TRBJ2-7; TRBD1 aligns across 8 bases. CDR1 SEHNR and CDR2 FQNEAQ come from the germline V gene (reference sequence). This CDR3 comprises 17 residues. Losses at the gene ends were 1 base for V and 5 bases for J; bases not matched to a gene: 13. The CDR3 here is CASSLGTGNLYGDEQYF. In DNA, the CDR3 is TGTGCCAGCAGCTTAGGGACAGGGAACCTTTATGGGGACGAGCAGTACTTC.

The genes are TRBV30 and TRBJ1-5; 8 bases are shared with TRBD1. Germline CDR1 and CDR2: GTSNPN and SVGIG (reference sequence). Trimming cost V 1 base and J 5 bases; bases outside gene matches: 7. This CDR3 has 15 amino acids. The CDR3 reads CAWSGRGLYDQPQHF. The CDR3 DNA sequence: TGTGCCTGGAGTGGCAGGGGGCTTTATGATCAGCCCCAGCATTTT.

This clone has a handful of counts. This chain links TRBV5-1 with TRBJ2-1, with D perhaps matching TRBD2 (6 bases). From germline, CDR1 is SGHRS and CDR2 YFSETQ. The length of the CDR3 is 16 residues. V was clipped by 5 bases and J by 2 bases, with 17 bases between them. DNA for the CDR3: TGCGCCAGCAGGAATGGGGGGAACCGGCCCTACAATGAGCAGTTCTTC. Translating gives CASRNGGNRPYNEQFF.

The J gene is TRBJ1-5, the V gene TRBV10-3; a possible D gene is TRBD1 (5 bases). The CDR3 is 13 amino acids. Trimming shortened V by 6 bases and J by 2 bases, and 8 bases separated the two germline ends. The germline gives CDR1 ENHRY, CDR2 SYGVKD. The CDR3 sequence is CAISPQGNQPQHF. Here the CDR3 DNA reads TGTGCCATCAGCCCACAGGGCAATCAGCCCCAGCATTTT.

This clone was seen only once. The gene calls are TRBV30 and TRBJ2-5; 7 bases match TRBD2. Trimming removed 0 bases from V and 5 bases from J; junction bases left unmatched: 12. The CDR3 covers 16 residues. Per germline, CDR1 GTSNPN and CDR2 SVGIG (reference sequence). Written as DNA, the CDR3 is TGTGCCTGGAGTGTTGGGGGGGGAGGGAGTCGGGAGACCCAGTACTTC. Translation gives CAWSVGGGGSRETQYF. The complete variable domain, with remaining parts taken from reference TRBV30 and TRBJ2-5, reads SQTIHQWPATLVQPVGSPLSLECTVEGTSNPNLYWYRQAAGRGLQLLFYSVGIGQISSEVPQNLSASRPQDRQFILSSKKLLLSDSGFYLCAWSVGGGGSRETQYFGPGTRLLVL.

J is TRBJ1-2 and V is TRBV28, with D perhaps matching TRBD1 (5 bases). The CDR3 loop spans 15 amino acids. Germline assignment: CDR1 MDHEN and CDR2 SYDVKM. The ends were cut back, 3 bases at V and 9 bases at J, with 20 bases in the middle. The CDR3 loop reads CASSFPIDRGRRYTF. In DNA form, the CDR3 reads TGTGCCAGCAGTTTCCCCATTGACAGAGGTCGTCGCTACACCTTC.

In its sample, this clone was seen many times. Here the CDR3 reads CATDPVPSTDTQYF. The CDR3 region has the DNA TGTGCCACCGATCCGGTACCTAGCACAGATACGCAGTATTTT. The chain joins TRBV10-3 to TRBJ2-3, with D hard to call. Per germline, CDR1 ENHRY and CDR2 SYGVKD. The V and J ends lost 10 bases and 0 bases respectively, with 14 bases between them. The CDR3 length is 14 residues.

The V gene is TRBV4-1, the J gene TRBJ2-5; 14 bases are shared with TRBD2. This CDR3 is built from 17 residues. Germline V CDR1 and CDR2: MGHRA, YSYEKL. V was clipped by 2 bases and J by 1 base; unmatched bases: 3. The CDR3 sequence is CASSQRTSGGSQETQYF. CDR3 DNA: TGCGCCAGCAGCCAAAGGACTAGCGGGGGGTCCCAAGAGACCCAGTACTTC.

This chain uses TRBV12-5 with TRBJ1-2, with TRBD1 matching 8 bases. The junction had 2 bases not matched to a gene; V was cut back by 1 base and J by 4 bases. Germline CDR1 is LGHNT and CDR2 is FRNRAP. The CDR3 covers 14 residues. CDR3: CASGLGTGLYGYTF. CDR3 coding DNA: TGTGCTAGTGGTTTGGGGACAGGGCTCTATGGCTACACCTTC.

There are a few counts of this clone. The chain joins TRBV19 to TRBJ2-2; 12 bases agree with TRBD1. The V segment lost 4 bases and the J segment 4 bases; nucleotides outside the gene matches: 4. The CDR3 spans 16 residues. Germline V gene sequence: CDR1 LNHDA, CDR2 SQIVND (reference sequence). The CDR3: CASSRGTGGVTGELFF. The CDR3 DNA reads as TGTGCCAGTAGTAGGGGGACAGGGGGCGTCACCGGGGAGCTGTTTTTT.

This chain connects TRBV5-1 to TRBJ1-1; possibly TRBD1 for D (6 bases). CDR1 and CDR2 from the germline V gene are SGHRS and YFSETQ. Trimming left V 4 bases short and J 2 bases short, with 15 bases between. This CDR3 region has 15 residues. The CDR3 reads CASSNGGAANTEAFF. The CDR3 DNA is TGCGCCAGCAGCAACGGGGGGGCCGCCAACACTGAAGCTTTCTTT.